Below, one T cell receptor beta chain is given with its context. The record originates from a study of T cell changes during pregnancy in multiple sclerosis. Germline V gene lookup returns CDR1 SEHNR and CDR2 FQNEAQ (reference sequence). The CDR3 sequence is 14 residues long. V dropped 5 bases and J dropped 5 bases, with 15 bases sitting between them. The data were produced by immunoSEQ multiplex PCR, yet TCRdb's version contains in-frame clones alone and is incomplete. The repertoire includes around 20,000 clones, over 70% of them detected once, and 4.5% to 7% sits in the top ten. The genes are TRBV7-9 and TRBJ1-2; D is possibly TRBD1 (5 bases). The source of this sequence is a female donor in good health, enrolled as a control in a pregnancy study. Specimen: CD8+ T cells from peripheral blood mononuclear cells, collected after pregnancy. Here the CDR3 DNA reads TGTGCCAGCAGCCATGCCGGGACTGTATATGGCTACACCTTC. As protein: CASSHAGTVYGYTF.